One and the same sample provided the 15 T cell receptor beta chains below, sequenced in a study of regulatory dendritic cells for organ transplantation. Clones were sequenced by immunoSEQ multiplex PCR, and TCRdb holds only the in-frame ones, with some missing. The sample gives about 30,000 clones, 85% to 90% of which show up once; approximately 0.059% is in the top ten. The specimen was naive CD4+ T cells from blood. The sample's subset: CD45RA+ naive T cells. These receptors all stem from a human donor in good health.

This sequence joins TRBV11-2 and TRBJ2-1; D call uncertain. The CDR3 has 13 amino acids. Germline CDR1 reads SGHAT; CDR2 reads FQNNGV. The V end was cut by 0 bases, the J end by 10 bases, with 10 bases between. The CDR3 sequence: CASSLDRSWEQFF. The CDR3 DNA follows: TGTGCCAGCAGCTTAGATCGGTCCTGGGAGCAGTTCTTC.

The CDR3 loop reads CASSPRTSGSADTQYF. The CDR3 DNA is TGTGCCAGCTCACCACGGACTAGCGGGAGCGCAGATACGCAGTATTTT. V gene TRBV18 combines with J gene TRBJ2-3; 13 bases line up with TRBD2. V trimming: 1 base; J trimming: 4 bases; junction bases outside the gene matches: 2. This CDR3 spans 16 amino acids. CDR1 is KGHSH, CDR2 LQKENI, per germline.

This clone showed up just once. The chain joins TRBV9 to TRBJ2-1; no firm D call. CDR1 SGDLS and CDR2 YYNGEE come from the germline V gene. This CDR3 is built from 13 residues. V lost 0 bases, J lost 6 bases, and 7 bases lay in between. This chain's CDR3 is CASSVGPINEQFF. Here the CDR3 DNA reads TGTGCCAGCAGCGTAGGACCGATCAATGAGCAGTTCTTC.

This chain connects TRBV5-1 to TRBJ1-1; D unresolved. Germline assignment: CDR1 SGHRS and CDR2 YFSETQ. There are 13 residues in the CDR3. Trimming pared 0 bases from V and 0 bases from J, leaving 3 bases between. The CDR3 region has the DNA TGCGCCAGCAGCTTGGATGTGAACACTGAAGCTTTCTTT. Protein: CASSLDVNTEAFF.

This sequence joins TRBV6-4 and TRBJ2-3, with 8 bases matching TRBD2. The J segment lost 8 bases and the V segment lost 5 bases, leaving 15 bases of the junction unmatched. The CDR3 runs to 16 residues. Germline V gene data show CDR1 as MRHNA and CDR2 as SNTAGT. This chain's CDR3 is CASSLGLAGPRGTQYF. CDR3 DNA: TGTGCCAGCAGTCTCGGACTAGCCGGCCCCCGTGGTACGCAGTATTTT.

This clone was counted a few times. The gene calls are TRBV5-6 and TRBJ2-2, with D unclear. The V end lost 4 bases, the J end lost 6 bases, and 10 bases lay between the germline ends. The CDR3 runs 13 residues. The germline gives CDR1 SGHDT, CDR2 YYEEEE. As DNA, the CDR3 is TGTGCCAGCAGCCCCAGCGTCCCCGGGGAGCTGTTTTTT. It yields the protein CASSPSVPGELFF.

The chain recombines TRBV12-5 with TRBJ1-5; TRBD1 is a possible D gene (6 bases). The CDR3 spans 15 residues. Deletions cut 0 bases from V and 2 bases from J, with 8 bases between. CDR1 LGHNT and CDR2 FRNRAP come from the germline V gene. The CDR3 sequence is CASGLVGAGNQPQHF. The CDR3 nucleotides read TGTGCTAGTGGTTTGGTGGGGGCGGGCAATCAGCCCCAGCATTTT. The whole variable domain, filled in from reference TRBV12-5 and TRBJ1-5, reads DARVTQTPRHKVTEMGQEVTMRCQPILGHNTVFWYRQTMMQGLELLAYFRNRAPLDDSGMPKDRFSAEMPDATLATLKIQPSEPRDSAVYFCASGLVGAGNQPQHFGDGTRLSIL.

J is TRBJ1-1 and V is TRBV19; tentatively, D is TRBD1 (5 bases). With 7 bases removed from V and 3 bases from J, the gap between germline ends came to 15 bases. The CDR3 spans 14 residues. In germline, CDR1 is LNHDA, CDR2 SQIVND (reference sequence). The CDR3 loop reads CASKAGTDYTEAFF. The CDR3 DNA follows: TGTGCCAGTAAAGCAGGGACGGATTACACTGAAGCTTTCTTT.

The sample holds one count of this clone. The chain is built from TRBV11-2 and TRBJ2-7; perhaps TRBD2 as D (6 bases). The V end lost 3 bases, the J end lost 3 bases, and 18 bases lay between the germline ends. Germline lookup yields CDR1 SGHAT and CDR2 FQNNGV. The CDR3 runs 16 residues. The CDR3 nucleotides are TGTGCCAGCAGCTTTCCCCCCTCGGGAGTATTCTACGAGCAGTACTTC. Residues: CASSFPPSGVFYEQYF. Full variable domain (rest looked up from reference TRBV11-2 and TRBJ2-7): EAGVAQSPRYKIIEKRQSVAFWCNPISGHATLYWYQQILGQGPKLLIQFQNNGVVDDSQLPKDRFSAERLKGVDSTLKIQPAKLEDSAVYLCASSFPPSGVFYEQYFGPGTRLTVT.

The chain combines TRBV7-3 with TRBJ2-3; D is unclear. The germline gives CDR1 SGHTA, CDR2 FQGTGA. The CDR3 has 15 residues. V was cut by 5 bases and J by 1 base, with 13 bases left in between. The CDR3 is CASSPHYDGTDTQYF. For the CDR3, the DNA is TGTGCCAGCAGCCCGCATTACGATGGCACAGATACGCAGTATTTT.

The V and J genes are TRBV9 and TRBJ2-1; 7 bases agree with TRBD1. The trim removed 0 bases at V and 6 bases at J, leaving 6 bases unmatched. The CDR3 has 15 residues. Germline loops: CDR1 SGDLS, CDR2 YYNGEE. In nucleotides, the CDR3 is TGTGCCAGCAGCGTAGTGGGGTCAGGGGGCAATGAGCAGTTCTTC. This encodes CASSVVGSGGNEQFF.

The chain recombines TRBV9 with TRBJ2-3, with unresolved D. The V end was cut by 3 bases, the J end by 3 bases, with 11 bases between. Germline values: CDR1 SGDLS, CDR2 YYNGEE. CDR3 length: 14 amino acids. The CDR3, as DNA: TGTGCCAGCAGCGCTCTATTGGGGACAGATACGCAGTATTTT. Protein: CASSALLGTDTQYF.

The chain is built from TRBV7-2 and TRBJ1-3; possible D gene TRBD1, 6 bases. CDR1 is SGHTA and CDR2 is FQGNSA in the germline V gene. The germline V and J ends were trimmed by 5 bases and 6 bases, with 14 bases remaining between them. The CDR3 sequence is 14 residues long. The CDR3 DNA sequence: TGTGCCAGCAGCGTATCCGGGACACCAAACACCATATATTTT. Amino acid sequence: CASSVSGTPNTIYF.

This rearrangement joins TRBV7-3 to TRBJ1-2; no firm D call. The CDR3 runs 15 residues. Trimming pared 5 bases from V and 8 bases from J, leaving 21 bases between. Germline CDR1 reads SGHTA; CDR2 reads FQGTGA. The DNA for the CDR3 is TGTGCCAGCAGCCCACCTAATTGGAATGCGGGAGGCTACACCTTC. This codes for CASSPPNWNAGGYTF.

A few counts support this clone. The chain carries TRBV4-2 and TRBJ2-7; TRBD2 agrees at 13 bases. The CDR3 has 14 residues. The germline gives CDR1 LGHNA, CDR2 YNFKEQ. The ends lost 4 bases at V and 7 bases at J; junction bases unmatched: 4. Written as DNA, the CDR3 is TGTGCCAGCAGCCTAGGACTAGCGGGGGATGAGCAGTACTTC. As protein: CASSLGLAGDEQYF.